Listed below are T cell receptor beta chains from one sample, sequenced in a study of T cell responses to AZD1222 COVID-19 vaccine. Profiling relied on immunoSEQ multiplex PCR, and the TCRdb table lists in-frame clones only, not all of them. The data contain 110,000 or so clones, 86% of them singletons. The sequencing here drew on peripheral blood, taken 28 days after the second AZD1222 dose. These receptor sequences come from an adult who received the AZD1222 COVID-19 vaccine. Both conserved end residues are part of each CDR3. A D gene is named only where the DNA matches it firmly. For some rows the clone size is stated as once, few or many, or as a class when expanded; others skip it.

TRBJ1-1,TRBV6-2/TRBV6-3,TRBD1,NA,TGTGCCAGCAGTTACGACAGGGGTGAAGCTTTCTTT,CASSYDRGEAFF
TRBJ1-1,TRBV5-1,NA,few,TGCGCCAGCAGCCGGGGACAAACGGGCCCCCTAATGAACACTGAAGCTTTCTTT,CASSRGQTGPLMNTEAFF
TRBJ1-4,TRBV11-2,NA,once,TGTGCCAGCAGCTTAGGGGTTAGGGGTGAAAAACTGTTTTTT,CASSLGVRGEKLFF
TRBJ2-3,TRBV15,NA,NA,TGTGCCACCAGCAGAGATAAGACGGATACGCAGTATTTT,CATSRDKTDTQYF
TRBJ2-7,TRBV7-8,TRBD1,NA,TGTGCCAGCAGCTTAGTAGGACGGGACAGGGGGCGAGGGGAGCAGTACTTC,CASSLVGRDRGRGEQYF
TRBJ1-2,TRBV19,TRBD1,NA,TGTGCCAGTAGTATTGACAGGGGGACCTATGGCTACACCTTC,CASSIDRGTYGYTF
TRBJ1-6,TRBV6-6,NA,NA,TGTGCCAGCAGTTACGTACAGCAAAATTCACCCCTCCACTTT,CASSYVQQNSPLHF
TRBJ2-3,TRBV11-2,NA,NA,TGTGCCAGCAGCTTAGTCCCGGGCTCAGTCGGGACAGATACGCAGTATTTT,CASSLVPGSVGTDTQYF
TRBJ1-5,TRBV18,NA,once,TGTGCCAGCTCACCCTATAGAAGCAATCAGCCCCAGCATTTT,CASSPYRSNQPQHF
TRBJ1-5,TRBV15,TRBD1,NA,TGTGCCACCAGCAAAGCAGGGGGCAACAATCAGCCCCAGCATTTT,CATSKAGGNNQPQHF
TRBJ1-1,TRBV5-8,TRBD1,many,TGTGCCAGCAGCGATGGGACAGGGGATATGAACACTGAAGCTTTCTTT,CASSDGTGDMNTEAFF
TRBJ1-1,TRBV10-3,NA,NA,TGTGCCATCAGTGAGTCGTCCACTGAAGCTTTCTTT,CAISESSTEAFF
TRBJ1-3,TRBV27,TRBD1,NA,TGTGCCAGCAGTTTGATGGGGACAGGGAGAAACACCATATATTTT,CASSLMGTGRNTIYF
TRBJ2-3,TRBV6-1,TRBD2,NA,TGTGCCAGCAGTGAAGCGCTGGCGGGGGGCACAGATACGCAGTATTTT,CASSEALAGGTDTQYF
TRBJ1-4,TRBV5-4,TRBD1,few,TGTGCCAGCAGCACAAACAGGGGGCTAACTGAAAAACTGTTTTTT,CASSTNRGLTEKLFF
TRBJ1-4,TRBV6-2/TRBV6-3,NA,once,TGTGCCAGCAGTACCCGCACAGGGTACCAGGATAATGAAAAACTGTTTTTT,CASSTRTGYQDNEKLFF
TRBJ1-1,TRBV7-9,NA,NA,TGTGCCAGCAGCTTAGGAAGCGACACTGAAGCTTTCTTT,CASSLGSDTEAFF
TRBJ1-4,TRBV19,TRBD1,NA,TGTGCCAGTAGTAAATCGACAGGGGGCAAGGCTAATGAAAAACTGTTTTTT,CASSKSTGGKANEKLFF
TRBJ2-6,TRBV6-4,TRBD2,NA,TGTGCCAGCAGTGACTCTAGCGGGTCTGGGGCCAACGTCCTGACTTTC,CASSDSSGSGANVLTF
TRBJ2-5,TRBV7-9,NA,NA,TGTGCCAGCAGCTTAGTCGGACAAGAGACCCAGTACTTC,CASSLVGQETQYF
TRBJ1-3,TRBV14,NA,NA,TGTGCCAGCAGCCAAGATACGGGGGCGCTTGGAAACACCATATATTTT,CASSQDTGALGNTIYF
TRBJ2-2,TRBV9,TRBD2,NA,TGTGCCAGCAGCGTATATTCTAGCGGTCACACCGGGGAGCTGTTTTTT,CASSVYSSGHTGELFF
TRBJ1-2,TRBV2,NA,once,TGTGCCAGCTCGCAAATGGCCCCCTCGGATGGCTACACCTTC,CASSQMAPSDGYTF
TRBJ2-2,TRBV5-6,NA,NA,TGTGCCAGCAGCTTGGGGGGAAACACCGGGGAGCTGTTTTTT,CASSLGGNTGELFF
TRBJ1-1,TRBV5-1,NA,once,TGCGCCAGCAGCTTGGCCGTGGGTGCTAACACTGAAGCTTTCTTT,CASSLAVGANTEAFF
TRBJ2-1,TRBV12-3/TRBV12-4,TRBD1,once,TGTGCCAGCAGGACAGGGGTCGAGCAGTTCTTC,CASRTGVEQFF
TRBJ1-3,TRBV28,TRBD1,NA,TGTGCCAGTACCCCGGGACAGGCTGGAAACACCATATATTTT,CASTPGQAGNTIYF
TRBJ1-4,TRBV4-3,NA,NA,TGCGCCAGCAGCCAACAAATGGGCAATACAGTAACTAATGAAAAACTGTTTTTT,CASSQQMGNTVTNEKLFF
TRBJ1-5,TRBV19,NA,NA,TGTGCCAGTAGTAGACTGACCGGGAGGCAGCCCCAGCATTTT,CASSRLTGRQPQHF
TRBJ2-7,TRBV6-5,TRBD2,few,TGTGCCAGCAGACACGGGACTAGCGTTAACTACGAGCAGTACTTC,CASRHGTSVNYEQYF
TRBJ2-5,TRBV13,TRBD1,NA,TGTGCCAGCAGCACGCGAGGGACAGGGGCAGAGACCCAGTACTTC,CASSTRGTGAETQYF
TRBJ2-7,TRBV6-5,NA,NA,TGTGCCAGCAGTACCTCGATATTAGGATCCTACGAGCAGTACTTC,CASSTSILGSYEQYF
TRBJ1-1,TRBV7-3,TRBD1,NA,TGTGCCAGCAGCACGCAGACAGGGGTTGAAGCTTTCTTT,CASSTQTGVEAFF
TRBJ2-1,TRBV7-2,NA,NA,TGTGCCAGCAGCTTAGCCCTAGGGAACAATGAGCAGTTCTTC,CASSLALGNNEQFF
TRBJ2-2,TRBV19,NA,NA,TGTGCCAGTTACAACGGGGAGCTGTTTTTT,CASYNGELFF
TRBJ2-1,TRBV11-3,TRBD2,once,TGTGCCAGCAGCTTAGATAGCGGGAACTACAATGAGCAGTTCTTC,CASSLDSGNYNEQFF
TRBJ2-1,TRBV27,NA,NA,TGTGCCAGCAGTTTGGCCGGGACTGCCCGGACGAATGAGCAGTTCTTC,CASSLAGTARTNEQFF